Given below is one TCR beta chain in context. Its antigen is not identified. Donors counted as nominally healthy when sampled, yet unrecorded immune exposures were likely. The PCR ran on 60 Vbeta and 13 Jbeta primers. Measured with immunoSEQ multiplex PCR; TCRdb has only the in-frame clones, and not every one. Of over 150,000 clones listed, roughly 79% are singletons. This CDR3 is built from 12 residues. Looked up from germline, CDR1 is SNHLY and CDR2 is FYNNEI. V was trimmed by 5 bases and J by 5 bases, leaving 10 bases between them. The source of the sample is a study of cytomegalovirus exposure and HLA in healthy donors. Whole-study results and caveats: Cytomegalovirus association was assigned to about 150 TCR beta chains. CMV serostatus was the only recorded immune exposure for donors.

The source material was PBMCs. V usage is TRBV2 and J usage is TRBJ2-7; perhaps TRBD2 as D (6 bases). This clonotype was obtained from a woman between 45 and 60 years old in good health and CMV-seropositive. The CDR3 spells CASSLTGDEQYF. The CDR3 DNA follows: TGTGCCAGCAGTCTCACGGGGGACGAGCAGTACTTC.